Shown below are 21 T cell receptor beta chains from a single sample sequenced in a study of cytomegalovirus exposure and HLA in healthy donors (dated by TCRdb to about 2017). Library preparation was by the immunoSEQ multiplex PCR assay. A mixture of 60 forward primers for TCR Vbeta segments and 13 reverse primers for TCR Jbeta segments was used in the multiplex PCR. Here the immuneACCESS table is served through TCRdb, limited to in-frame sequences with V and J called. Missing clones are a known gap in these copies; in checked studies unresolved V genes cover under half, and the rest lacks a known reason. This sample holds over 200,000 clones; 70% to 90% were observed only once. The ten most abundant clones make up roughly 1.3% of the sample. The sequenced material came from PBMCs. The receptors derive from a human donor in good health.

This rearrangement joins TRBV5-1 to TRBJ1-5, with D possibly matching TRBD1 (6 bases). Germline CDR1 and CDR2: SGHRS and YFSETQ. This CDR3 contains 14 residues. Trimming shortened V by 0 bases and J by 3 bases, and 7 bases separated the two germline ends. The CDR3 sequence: CASSLGQDNQPQHF. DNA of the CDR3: TGCGCCAGCAGCTTGGGACAGGACAATCAGCCCCAGCATTTT. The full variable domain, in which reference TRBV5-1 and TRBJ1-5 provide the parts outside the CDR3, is KAGVTQTPRYLIKTRGQQVTLSCSPISGHRSVSWYQQTPGQGLQFLFEYFSETQRNKGNFPGRFSGRQFSNSRSEMNVSTLELGDSALYLCASSLGQDNQPQHFGDGTRLSIL.

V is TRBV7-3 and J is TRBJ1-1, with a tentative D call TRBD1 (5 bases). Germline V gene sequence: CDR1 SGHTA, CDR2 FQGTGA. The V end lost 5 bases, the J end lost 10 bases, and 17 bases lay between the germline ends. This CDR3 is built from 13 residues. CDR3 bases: TGTGCCAGCAGCCCCCATCAGGGTTTGGGAGCTTTCTTT. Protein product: CASSPHQGLGAFF.

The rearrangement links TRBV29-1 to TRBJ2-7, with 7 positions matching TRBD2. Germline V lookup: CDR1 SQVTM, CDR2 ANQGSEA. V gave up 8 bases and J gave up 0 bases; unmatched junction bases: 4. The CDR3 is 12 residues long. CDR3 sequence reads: CSHSGNSYEQYF. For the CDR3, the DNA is TGCAGCCACAGCGGGAACTCCTACGAGCAGTACTTC.

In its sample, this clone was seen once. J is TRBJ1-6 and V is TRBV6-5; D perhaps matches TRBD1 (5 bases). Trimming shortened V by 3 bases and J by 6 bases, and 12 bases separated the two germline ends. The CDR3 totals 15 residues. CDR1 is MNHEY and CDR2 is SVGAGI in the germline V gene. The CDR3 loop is CASSYLKGFNSPLHF. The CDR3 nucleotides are TGTGCCAGCAGTTATTTGAAGGGGTTTAATTCACCCCTCCACTTT.

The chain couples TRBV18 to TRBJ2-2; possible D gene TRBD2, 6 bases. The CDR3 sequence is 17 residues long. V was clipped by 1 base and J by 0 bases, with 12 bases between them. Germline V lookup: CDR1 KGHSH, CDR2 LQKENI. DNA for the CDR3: TGTGCCAGCTCACCACAAGTTCTAGCGACGAACACCGGGGAGCTGTTTTTT. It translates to CASSPQVLATNTGELFF.

The CDR3 loop reads CASSPGQGAREQYF. CDR3 sequence (DNA): TGTGCCAGCAGCCCAGGACAGGGGGCAAGGGAGCAGTACTTC. This chain joins TRBV6-5 and TRBJ2-7, with 11 nucleotides matching TRBD1. Germline V gene lookup returns CDR1 MNHEY and CDR2 SVGAGI. V lost 6 bases and J lost 7; bases outside the gene matches: 8. The CDR3 extends over 14 amino acids.

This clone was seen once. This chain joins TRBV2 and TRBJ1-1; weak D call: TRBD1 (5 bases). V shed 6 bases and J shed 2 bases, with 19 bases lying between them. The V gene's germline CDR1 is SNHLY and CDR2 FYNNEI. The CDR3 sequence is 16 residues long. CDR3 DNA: TGTGCCAGCAGAGACAGCAAGGGCCGGCTTAACACTGAAGCTTTCTTT. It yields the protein CASRDSKGRLNTEAFF. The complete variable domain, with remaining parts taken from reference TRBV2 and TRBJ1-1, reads EPEVTQTPSHQVTQMGQEVILRCVPISNHLYFYWYRQILGQKVEFLVSFYNNEISEKSEIFDDQFSVERPDGSNFTLKIRSTKLEDSAMYFCASRDSKGRLNTEAFFGQGTRLTVV.

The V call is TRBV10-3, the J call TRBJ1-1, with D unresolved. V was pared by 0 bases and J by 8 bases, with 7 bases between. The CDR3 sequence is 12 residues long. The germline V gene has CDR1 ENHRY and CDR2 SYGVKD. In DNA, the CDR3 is TGTGCCATCAGTGAGTCACGGGGAGAAGCTTTCTTT. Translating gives CAISESRGEAFF.

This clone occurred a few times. The CDR3 loop is CAWSAGGETQYF. The DNA of the CDR3 is TGTGCCTGGAGTGCTGGGGGGGAGACCCAGTACTTC. V gene TRBV30 combines with J gene TRBJ2-5; a weak D match, TRBD2 (6 bases). The CDR3 is 12 amino acids. The germline V and J ends were trimmed by 1 base and 5 bases, with 8 bases remaining between them. Per the germline V gene, CDR1 is GTSNPN and CDR2 is SVGIG (reference sequence).

CDR3 DNA: TGTGCCAGCTCACCCCAGAAGAACACCGGGGAGCTGTTTTTT. Amino acids: CASSPQKNTGELFF. This sequence joins TRBV18 and TRBJ2-2; D is undetermined. Germline assignment: CDR1 KGHSH and CDR2 LQKENI. Trimming took 3 bases from V and 1 from J, leaving 6 bases between them. This CDR3 is 14 amino acids long.

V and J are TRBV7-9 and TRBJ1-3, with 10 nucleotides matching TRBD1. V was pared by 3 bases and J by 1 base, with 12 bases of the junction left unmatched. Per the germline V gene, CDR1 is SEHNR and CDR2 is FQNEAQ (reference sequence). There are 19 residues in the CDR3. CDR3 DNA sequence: TGTGCCAGCAGCTTTCGTCCCGGGACAGGGGAAGTTTCTGGAAACACCATATATTTT. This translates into CASSFRPGTGEVSGNTIYF.

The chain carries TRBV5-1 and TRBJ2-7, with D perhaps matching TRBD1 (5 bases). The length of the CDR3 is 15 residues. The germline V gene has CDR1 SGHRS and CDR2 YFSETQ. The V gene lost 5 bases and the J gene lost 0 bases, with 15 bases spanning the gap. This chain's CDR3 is CASSLTGHSSYEQYF. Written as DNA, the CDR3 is TGCGCCAGCAGTTTAACAGGACACAGCTCCTACGAGCAGTACTTC.

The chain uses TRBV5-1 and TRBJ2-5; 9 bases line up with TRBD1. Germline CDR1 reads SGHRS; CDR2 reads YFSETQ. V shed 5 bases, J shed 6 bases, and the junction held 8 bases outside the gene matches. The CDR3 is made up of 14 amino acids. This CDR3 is CASRPGTGTQTQYF. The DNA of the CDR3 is TGCGCCAGCAGACCCGGGACAGGGACCCAGACCCAGTACTTC. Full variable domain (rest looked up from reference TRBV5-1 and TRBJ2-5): KAGVTQTPRYLIKTRGQQVTLSCSPISGHRSVSWYQQTPGQGLQFLFEYFSETQRNKGNFPGRFSGRQFSNSRSEMNVSTLELGDSALYLCASRPGTGTQTQYFGPGTRLLVL.

CDR3 residues: CASSSRRGLDTEAFF. The CDR3, as DNA: TGTGCCAGCAGCTCCCGACGGGGATTAGACACTGAAGCTTTCTTT. The V and J genes are TRBV5-5 and TRBJ1-1; the D is unclear. Trimming shortened V by 3 bases and J by 3 bases, and 15 bases separated the two germline ends. Germline V gives CDR1 SGHKS, CDR2 YYEKEE (reference sequence). This CDR3 contains 15 residues.

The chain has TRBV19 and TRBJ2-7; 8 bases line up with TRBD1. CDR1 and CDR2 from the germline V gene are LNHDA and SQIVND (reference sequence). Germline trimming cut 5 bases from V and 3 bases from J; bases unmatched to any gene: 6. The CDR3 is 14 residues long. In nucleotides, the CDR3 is TGTGCCAGTAGTGCAGGGGGCTCAAACTACGAGCAGTACTTC. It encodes CASSAGGSNYEQYF.

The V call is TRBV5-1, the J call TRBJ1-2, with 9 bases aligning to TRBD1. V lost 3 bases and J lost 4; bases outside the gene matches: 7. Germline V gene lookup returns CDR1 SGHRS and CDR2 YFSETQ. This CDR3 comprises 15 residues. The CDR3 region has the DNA TGCGCCAGCAGCTCAAACAGGGGGCTTCCCTATGGCTACACCTTC. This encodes CASSSNRGLPYGYTF. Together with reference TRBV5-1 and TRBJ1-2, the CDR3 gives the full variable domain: KAGVTQTPRYLIKTRGQQVTLSCSPISGHRSVSWYQQTPGQGLQFLFEYFSETQRNKGNFPGRFSGRQFSNSRSEMNVSTLELGDSALYLCASSSNRGLPYGYTFGSGTRLTVV.

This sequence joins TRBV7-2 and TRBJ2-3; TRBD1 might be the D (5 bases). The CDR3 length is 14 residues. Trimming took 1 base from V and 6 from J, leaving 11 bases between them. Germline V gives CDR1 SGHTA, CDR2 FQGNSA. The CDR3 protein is CASSLGQGFDTQYF. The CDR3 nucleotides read TGTGCCAGCAGCTTAGGCCAGGGTTTCGATACGCAGTATTTT.

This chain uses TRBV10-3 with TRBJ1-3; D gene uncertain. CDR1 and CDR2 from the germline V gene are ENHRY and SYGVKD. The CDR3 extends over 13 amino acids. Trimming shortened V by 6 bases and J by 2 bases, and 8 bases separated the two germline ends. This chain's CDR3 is CAIRGSAGNTIYF. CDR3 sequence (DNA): TGTGCCATCAGAGGCAGCGCTGGAAACACCATATATTTT.

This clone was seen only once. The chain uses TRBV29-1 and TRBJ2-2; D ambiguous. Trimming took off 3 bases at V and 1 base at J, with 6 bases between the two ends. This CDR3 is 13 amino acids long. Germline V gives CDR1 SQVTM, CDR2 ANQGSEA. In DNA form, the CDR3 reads TGCAGCGTTGAGGGCCAGAACACCGGGGAGCTGTTTTTT. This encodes CSVEGQNTGELFF.

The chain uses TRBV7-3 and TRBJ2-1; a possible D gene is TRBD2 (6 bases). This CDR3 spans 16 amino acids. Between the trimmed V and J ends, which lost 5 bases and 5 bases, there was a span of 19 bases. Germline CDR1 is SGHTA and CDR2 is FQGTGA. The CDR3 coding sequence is TGTGCCAGCAGCGACGAGGAGGGGCCTCTTCACAATGAGCAGTTCTTC. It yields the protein CASSDEEGPLHNEQFF.

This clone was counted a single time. The CDR3 nucleotides are TGTGCCAGCAGCCCGAGAGGGACAGGGGCCTCCTACGAGCAGTACTTC. Its protein product is CASSPRGTGASYEQYF. This rearrangement joins TRBV7-2 to TRBJ2-7; 10 bases are shared with TRBD1. The CDR3 has 16 residues. V trimming: 5 bases; J trimming: 0 bases; junction bases outside the gene matches: 7. From germline, CDR1 is SGHTA and CDR2 FQGNSA.